The present T cell receptor (beta chain) was sequenced within a study of T cell responses to AZD1222 COVID-19 vaccine. Method: immunoSEQ multiplex PCR; TCRdb's copy keeps in-frame clones and lacks some. The sample includes some 74,000 clones, roughly nine tenths seen only once; the top ten take around 1.4%. Germline assignment: CDR1 SGHRS and CDR2 YFSETQ. The J segment lost 4 bases and the V segment lost 3 bases, leaving 0 bases of the junction unmatched. The CDR3 sequence is 13 residues long. Study conclusions and caveats: Increased Spike-specific TCR breadth and depth were observed after two AZD1222 doses.

Note on this clone: Its target is not known.

This sample comprised peripheral blood, obtained 28 days after the second AZD1222 dose. This TCR was recovered from an adult who received the AZD1222 COVID-19 vaccine. The chain couples TRBV5-1 to TRBJ2-2; 7 bases are a match to TRBD1. The CDR3 is CASSWDSTGELFF. The CDR3 bases are TGCGCCAGCAGCTGGGACAGCACCGGGGAGCTGTTTTTT.